These 17 T cell receptor beta chains originate from one sample sequenced in a study of siplizumab effects on memory and regulatory T cells (dated by TCRdb to between 2019 and 2020). Receptors were amplified or captured by the immunoSEQ multiplex PCR assay. TCRdb carries this immuneACCESS record with in-frame sequences only. Its versions omit some clonotypes, under half of them owing to an unresolved V gene in the studies checked, with the rest unexplained. This sample holds about 110,000 clones; 92% were observed only once. The top ten clones comprise about 0.75% of the sample. Sequenced sample: Tregs sorted from blood. The receptors come from a human donor in good health.

The chain joins TRBV5-1 to TRBJ1-1, with a possible D match to TRBD1 (6 bases). In germline, CDR1 is SGHRS, CDR2 YFSETQ. V gave up 1 base and J gave up 5 bases, with 12 bases separating them. This CDR3 has 14 residues. The CDR3 nucleotides are TGCGCCAGCAGCTTGTTACAGGGCAAGACTGAAGCTTTCTTT. Translation: CASSLLQGKTEAFF.

This clone has just one count. The chain combines TRBV7-2 with TRBJ2-7; TRBD2 agrees at 9 bases. Germline CDR1 SGHTA, CDR2 FQGNSA. The CDR3 is 17 residues long. The V gene end was trimmed by 1 base and the J gene end by 0 bases; junction bases not matched to a gene: 7. The CDR3 here is CASSLDGGRAYSYEQYF. The CDR3 nucleotides read TGTGCCAGCAGCTTAGACGGCGGGAGGGCCTACTCCTACGAGCAGTACTTC.

The rearrangement joins TRBV9 to TRBJ1-3; the D is unclear. CDR1 and CDR2 from the germline V gene are SGDLS and YYNGEE. Trimming stripped 0 bases from V and 0 bases from J, with 7 bases between. The CDR3 is 15 amino acids. Here the CDR3 DNA reads TGTGCCAGCAGCGTAGGCCCCGGCTCTGGAAACACCATATATTTT. Residues: CASSVGPGSGNTIYF.

This clone has just one count. This chain links TRBV29-1 with TRBJ2-7, with D uncertain. V was pared by 0 bases and J by 13 bases, with 16 bases between. Germline V CDR1 and CDR2: SQVTM, ANQGSEA. This CDR3 is 12 amino acids long. Here the CDR3 DNA reads TGCAGCGTTGAAGATCTTGACGGCACACGATACTTC. As protein: CSVEDLDGTRYF.

A word on this clone: Sequence at one end of the junction differs from germline and may be a read error. The chain joins TRBV4-1 to TRBJ1-6; D gene unclear. CDR1 is MGHRA and CDR2 is YSYEKL in the germline V gene. The CDR3 covers 15 residues. CDR3 DNA sequence: TGCGCCAGCAGCCAAGTTCCCCAGACGAATTCACGCCTCCACTTT. It encodes CASSQVPQTNSRLHF.

Regarding this clone: At the DNA level, this CDR3 is encoded by other sequences in the same sample as well. This chain uses TRBV30 with TRBJ1-2, with a possible D match to TRBD1 (5 bases). Germline V gene sequence: CDR1 GTSNPN, CDR2 SVGIG (reference sequence). The CDR3 loop spans 14 amino acids. V dropped 1 base and J dropped 0 bases, with 9 bases sitting between them. This CDR3 reads CAWSDGHSNYGYTF. The CDR3, as DNA: TGTGCCTGGAGTGATGGACATTCTAACTATGGCTACACCTTC.

V is TRBV5-1 and J is TRBJ2-2; a weak D match, TRBD1 (6 bases). CDR1 is SGHRS and CDR2 is YFSETQ in the germline V gene. The V and J ends lost 4 bases and 2 bases respectively, with 21 bases between them. The CDR3 length is 18 residues. Here the CDR3 reads CASSLPIGQGHNTGELFF. DNA of the CDR3: TGCGCCAGCAGCCTTCCCATAGGCCAGGGACATAACACCGGGGAGCTGTTTTTT. The variable domain in full, completed from reference TRBV5-1 and TRBJ2-2, reads KAGVTQTPRYLIKTRGQQVTLSCSPISGHRSVSWYQQTPGQGLQFLFEYFSETQRNKGNFPGRFSGRQFSNSRSEMNVSTLELGDSALYLCASSLPIGQGHNTGELFFGEGSRLTVL.

This chain connects TRBV9 to TRBJ2-7; unclear D gene. The germline gives CDR1 SGDLS, CDR2 YYNGEE. The CDR3 extends over 12 amino acids. V was shortened by 3 bases and J by 7 bases, with 11 bases between the two germline ends. The CDR3 region has the DNA TGTGCCAGCAGCGCCGCTAATAAGGAGCAGTACTTC. This codes for CASSAANKEQYF. The full variable domain, in which reference TRBV9 and TRBJ2-7 provide the parts outside the CDR3, is DSGVTQTPKHLITATGQRVTLRCSPRSGDLSVYWYQQSLDQGLQFLIQYYNGEERAKGNILERFSAQQFPDLHSELNLSSLELGDSALYFCASSAANKEQYFGPGTRLTVT.

The V gene is TRBV27, the J gene TRBJ2-7, with 9 nucleotides matching TRBD2. This CDR3 is built from 15 residues. V dropped 3 bases and J dropped 5; count of bases not matched to a gene: 8. The V gene's germline CDR1 is MNHEY and CDR2 SMNVEV (reference sequence). As DNA, the CDR3 is TGTGCCAGCAGTTTGGGGACTAGCTATGCCAACGAGCAGTACTTC. The encoded protein is CASSLGTSYANEQYF.

Of note for this clone: A read error may produce the germline difference seen at one junction end. Other DNA sequences from this sample encode an identical CDR3 as well. The rearrangement joins TRBV5-1 to TRBJ2-1, with D maybe TRBD1 (5 bases). CDR3 length: 13 amino acids. Germline assignment: CDR1 SGHRS and CDR2 YFSETQ. The CDR3 DNA is TGCGCCAGCAGTTTGGTAGGGGACAATGAGCAGTTCTTC. Its translation is CASSLVGDNEQFF.

CDR3 sequence (DNA): TGTGCCAGCAGCCTCGCGGGGGGCTTCCTCTCCTACGAGCAGTACTTC. Translated: CASSLAGGFLSYEQYF. The chain uses TRBV2 and TRBJ2-7; 8 positions agree with TRBD2. V dropped 6 bases and J dropped 0; count of bases not matched to a gene: 10. The CDR3 loop spans 16 amino acids. The germline V gene has CDR1 SNHLY and CDR2 FYNNEI.

The chain is built from TRBV4-1 and TRBJ2-1; D gene uncertain. CDR1 is MGHRA and CDR2 is YSYEKL in the germline V gene. This CDR3 is built from 16 residues. Trimming removed 1 base at V and 0 bases at J, with 10 bases between. CDR3 residues: CASSQGPESSYNEQFF. Written as DNA, the CDR3 is TGCGCCAGCAGCCAAGGGCCGGAAAGCTCCTACAATGAGCAGTTCTTC.

The chain couples TRBV18 to TRBJ1-1; tentative D call: TRBD1 (5 bases). Germline lookup yields CDR1 KGHSH and CDR2 LQKENI. CDR3 length equals 13 residues. The ends were cut back, 5 bases at V and 2 bases at J, with 9 bases in the middle. The CDR3 reads CASSEGLNTEAFF. In DNA, the CDR3 is TGTGCCAGCTCAGAGGGGTTAAACACTGAAGCTTTCTTT.

The rearrangement joins TRBV29-1 to TRBJ1-2; D is unresolved. The CDR3 sequence is 15 residues long. V was pared by 6 bases and J by 6 bases, with 23 bases between. Looked up from germline, CDR1 is SQVTM and CDR2 is ANQGSEA. The CDR3 nucleotides are TGCAGCGTGGAACCCCAGGACGCCGGAGGCCATGGCTACACCTTC. Amino acids: CSVEPQDAGGHGYTF. The whole variable domain, filled in from reference TRBV29-1 and TRBJ1-2, reads SAVISQKPSRDICQRGTSLTIQCQVDSQVTMMFWYRQQPGQSLTLIATANQGSEATYESGFVIDKFPISRPNLTFSTLTVSNMSPEDSSIYLCSVEPQDAGGHGYTFGSGTRLTVV.

CDR3 in DNA: TGTGCCAGTAGTCCAAACGGAGGGAAGACCCAGTACTTC. Translation: CASSPNGGKTQYF. This rearrangement joins TRBV19 to TRBJ2-5; possibly TRBD2 for D (6 bases). Germline V lookup: CDR1 LNHDA, CDR2 SQIVND (reference sequence). V shed 5 bases and J shed 6 bases, with 13 bases lying between them. This CDR3 spans 13 amino acids.

The chain links TRBV6-5 to TRBJ1-2, with D possibly being TRBD1 (6 bases). Germline V CDR1 and CDR2: MNHEY, SVGAGI. The CDR3 loop spans 15 amino acids. The V gene lost 6 bases and the J gene lost 8 bases, with 22 bases spanning the gap. CDR3 sequence reads: CASRNSRGGALGYTF. The CDR3 region has the DNA TGTGCCAGCAGAAACTCCAGGGGTGGGGCGCTCGGCTACACCTTC.

This chain uses TRBV5-1 with TRBJ2-3, with TRBD1 matching 8 bases. CDR1 SGHRS and CDR2 YFSETQ come from the germline V gene. The CDR3 runs 17 residues. V was clipped by 1 base and J by 1 base; unmatched bases: 8. CDR3 sequence reads: CASSLRPGGFGTDTQYF. CDR3 bases: TGCGCCAGCAGCTTGAGACCAGGGGGCTTTGGCACAGATACGCAGTATTTT. Based on the CDR3 plus reference TRBV5-1 and TRBJ2-3, the full variable domain is KAGVTQTPRYLIKTRGQQVTLSCSPISGHRSVSWYQQTPGQGLQFLFEYFSETQRNKGNFPGRFSGRQFSNSRSEMNVSTLELGDSALYLCASSLRPGGFGTDTQYFGPGTRLTVL.